What follows are 2 T cell receptor beta chains derived from one specimen sequenced in a study of tumor and adjacent non-tumor tissue in lung cancer. RNA was extracted from bulk tissue without any cell sorting. Distant lung tissue was collected more than 3 cm away from the tumor edge. Three rounds of nested PCR, following a modified ARM-PCR protocol, produced the TCRbeta library. MiXCR, applied by TCRdb to the multiplex PCR reads, yields one record per CDR3 protein. The sample contains tens of thousands of distinct CDR3 sequences, around 82% of which appear only once. The sample taken for sequencing was distant non-tumor lung tissue. Receptors were obtained from a man aged 55 to 70 with non-small cell lung cancer.

The rearrangement joins TRBV28 to TRBJ1-2, with a weak D call TRBD1 (6 bases). Germline lookup yields CDR1 MDHEN and CDR2 SYDVKM. The length of the CDR3 is 13 residues. The V and J ends lost 11 bases and 2 bases respectively, with 15 bases between them. The CDR3 region is CAGSLGGNYGYTF. CDR3 in DNA: TGTGCCGGTAGTTTAGGGGGAAACTATGGCTACACCTTC.

Concerning this clonotype itself: The junction departs from germline at one end; a sequencing error may be responsible. The chain joins TRBV11-2 to TRBJ2-7, with D perhaps matching TRBD1 (6 bases). This CDR3 has 14 amino acids. Germline values: CDR1 SGHAT, CDR2 FQNNGV. CDR3 loop: CASSFGDISYEQNF. The CDR3 bases are TGTGCCAGCAGCTTTGGGGACATCTCCTACGAGCAGAACTTC.